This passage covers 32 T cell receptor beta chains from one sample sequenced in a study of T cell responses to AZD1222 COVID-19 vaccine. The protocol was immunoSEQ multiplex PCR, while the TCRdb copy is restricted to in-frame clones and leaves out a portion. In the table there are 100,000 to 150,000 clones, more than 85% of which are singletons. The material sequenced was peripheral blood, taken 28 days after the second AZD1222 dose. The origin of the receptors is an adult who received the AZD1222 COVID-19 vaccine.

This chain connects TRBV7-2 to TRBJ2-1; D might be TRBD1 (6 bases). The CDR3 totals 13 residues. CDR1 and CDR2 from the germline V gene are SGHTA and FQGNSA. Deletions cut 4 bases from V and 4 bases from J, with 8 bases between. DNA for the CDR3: TGTGCCAGCAGCTACGACAGGTACAATGAGCAGTTCTTC. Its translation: CASSYDRYNEQFF.

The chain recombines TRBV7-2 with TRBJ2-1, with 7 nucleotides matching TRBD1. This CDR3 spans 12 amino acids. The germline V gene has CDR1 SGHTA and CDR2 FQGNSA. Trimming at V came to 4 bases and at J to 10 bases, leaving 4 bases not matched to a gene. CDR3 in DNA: TGTGCCAGCAGCTCCCCAGGGGGAGAGCAGTTCTTC. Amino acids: CASSSPGGEQFF.

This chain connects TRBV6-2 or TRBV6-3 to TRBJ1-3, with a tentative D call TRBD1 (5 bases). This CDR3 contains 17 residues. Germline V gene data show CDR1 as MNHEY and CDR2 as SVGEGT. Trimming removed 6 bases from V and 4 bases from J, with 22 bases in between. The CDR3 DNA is TGTGCCAGCAGCTATGGGGTGATGGGGGGGGAAGGAAACACCATATATTTT. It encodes CASSYGVMGGEGNTIYF.

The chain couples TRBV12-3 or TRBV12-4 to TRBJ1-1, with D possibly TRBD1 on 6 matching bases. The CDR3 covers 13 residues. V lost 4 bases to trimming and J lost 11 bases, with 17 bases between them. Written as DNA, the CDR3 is TGTGCCAGCAGTTCGGGTGAGGGGGTATCGGCTTTCTTT. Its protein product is CASSSGEGVSAFF.

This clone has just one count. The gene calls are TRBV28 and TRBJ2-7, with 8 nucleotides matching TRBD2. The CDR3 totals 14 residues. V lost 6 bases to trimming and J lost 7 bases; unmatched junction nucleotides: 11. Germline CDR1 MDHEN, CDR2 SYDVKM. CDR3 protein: CASSSPGLGREQYV. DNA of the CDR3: TGTGCCAGCAGCTCTCCGGGACTAGGACGGGAGCAGTACGTC.

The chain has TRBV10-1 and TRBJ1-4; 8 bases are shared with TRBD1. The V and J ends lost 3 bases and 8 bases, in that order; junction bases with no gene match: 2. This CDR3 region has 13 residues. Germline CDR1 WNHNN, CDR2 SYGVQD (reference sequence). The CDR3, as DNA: TGCGCCAGCAGTGACAGGGGGCAAGAAAAACTGTTTTTT. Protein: CASSDRGQEKLFF.

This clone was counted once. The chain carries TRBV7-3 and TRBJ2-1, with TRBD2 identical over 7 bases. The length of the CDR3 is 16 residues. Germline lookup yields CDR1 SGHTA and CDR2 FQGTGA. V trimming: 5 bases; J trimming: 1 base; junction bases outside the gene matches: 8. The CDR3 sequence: CASSPRTRPSYNEQFF. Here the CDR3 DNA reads TGTGCCAGCAGCCCCAGGACTAGGCCGTCCTACAATGAGCAGTTCTTC.

The CDR3, as DNA: TGTGCCAGCAGCGCGAGAGCCCCGGGACGGGGCGGCTATGGCTACACCTTC. It specifies CASSARAPGRGGYGYTF. The chain carries TRBV9 and TRBJ1-2; tentatively, D is TRBD1 (5 bases). Looked up from germline, CDR1 is SGDLS and CDR2 is YYNGEE. This CDR3 region has 17 residues. V lost 3 bases and J 4 bases, leaving 22 bases between the germline ends.

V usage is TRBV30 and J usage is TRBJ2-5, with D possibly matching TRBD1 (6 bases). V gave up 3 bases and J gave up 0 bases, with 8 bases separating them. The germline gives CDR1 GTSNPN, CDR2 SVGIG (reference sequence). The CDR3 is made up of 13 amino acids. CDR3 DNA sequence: TGTGCCTGGAGCACAGGGAACCAAGAGACCCAGTACTTC. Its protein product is CAWSTGNQETQYF.

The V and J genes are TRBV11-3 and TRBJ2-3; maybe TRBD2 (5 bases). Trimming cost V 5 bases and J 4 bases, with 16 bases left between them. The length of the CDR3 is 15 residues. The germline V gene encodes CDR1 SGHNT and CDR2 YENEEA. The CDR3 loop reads CASSRTAGGPDTQYF. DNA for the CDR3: TGTGCCAGCAGCCGAACCGCGGGTGGACCAGATACGCAGTATTTT. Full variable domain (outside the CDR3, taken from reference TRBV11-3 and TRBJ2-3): EAGVVQSPRYKIIEKKQPVAFWCNPISGHNTLYWYLQNLGQGPELLIRYENEEAVDDSQLPKDRFSAERLKGVDSTLKIQPAELGDSAVYLCASSRTAGGPDTQYFGPGTRLTVL.

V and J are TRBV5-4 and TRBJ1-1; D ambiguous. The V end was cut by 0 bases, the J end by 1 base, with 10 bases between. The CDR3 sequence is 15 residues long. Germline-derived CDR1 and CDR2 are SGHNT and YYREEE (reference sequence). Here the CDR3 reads CASSLVVGENTEAFF. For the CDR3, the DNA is TGTGCCAGCAGCTTGGTCGTTGGGGAGAACACTGAAGCTTTCTTT.

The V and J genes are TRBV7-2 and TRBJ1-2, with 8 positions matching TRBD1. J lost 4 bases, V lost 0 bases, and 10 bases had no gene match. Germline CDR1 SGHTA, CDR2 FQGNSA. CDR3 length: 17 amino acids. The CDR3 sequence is CASSLARDQGAGYGYTF. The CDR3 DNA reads TGTGCCAGCAGCTTAGCTCGGGACCAGGGGGCAGGCTATGGCTACACCTTC. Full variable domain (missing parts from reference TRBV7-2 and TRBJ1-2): GAGVSQSPSNKVTEKGKDVELRCDPISGHTALYWYRQSLGQGLEFLIYFQGNSAPDKSGLPSDRFSAERTGGSVSTLTIQRTQQEDSAVYLCASSLARDQGAGYGYTFGSGTRLTVV.

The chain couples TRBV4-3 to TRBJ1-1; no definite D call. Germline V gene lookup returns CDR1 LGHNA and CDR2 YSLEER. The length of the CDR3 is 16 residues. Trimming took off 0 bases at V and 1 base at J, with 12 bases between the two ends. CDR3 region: CASSQDVATRNTEAFF. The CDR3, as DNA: TGCGCCAGCAGCCAAGATGTGGCAACGAGGAACACTGAAGCTTTCTTT.

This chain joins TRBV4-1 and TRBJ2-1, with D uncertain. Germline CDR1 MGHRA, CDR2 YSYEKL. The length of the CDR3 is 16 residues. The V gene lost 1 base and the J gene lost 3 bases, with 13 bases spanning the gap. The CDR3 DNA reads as TGCGCCAGCAGCCAAGTTCGGCTATTAGTCTACAATGAGCAGTTCTTC. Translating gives CASSQVRLLVYNEQFF.

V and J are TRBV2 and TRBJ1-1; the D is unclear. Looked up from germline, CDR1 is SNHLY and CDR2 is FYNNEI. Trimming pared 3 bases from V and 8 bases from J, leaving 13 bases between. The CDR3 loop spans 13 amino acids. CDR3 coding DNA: TGTGCCAGCAGTGACCTTTCGGCGGCAGAAGCTTTCTTT. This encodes CASSDLSAAEAFF.

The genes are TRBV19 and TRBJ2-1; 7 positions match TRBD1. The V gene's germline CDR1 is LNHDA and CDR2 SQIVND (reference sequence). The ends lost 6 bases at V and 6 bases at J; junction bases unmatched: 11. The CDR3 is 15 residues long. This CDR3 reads CASRAPGQKGNEQFF. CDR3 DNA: TGTGCCAGTAGGGCCCCGGGACAGAAAGGCAATGAGCAGTTCTTC.

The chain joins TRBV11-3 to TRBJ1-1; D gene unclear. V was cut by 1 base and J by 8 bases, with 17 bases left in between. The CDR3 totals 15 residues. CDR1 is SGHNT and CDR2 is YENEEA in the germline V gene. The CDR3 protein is CASSLVLGISIEAFF. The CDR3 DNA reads TGTGCCAGCAGCTTAGTGCTCGGGATTTCGATAGAAGCTTTCTTT.

As DNA, the CDR3 is TGTGCCACCAGCACTAGACAGACAGCTAGGGAGCTGTTTTTT. It codes for CATSTRQTARELFF. The gene calls are TRBV15 and TRBJ2-2; D is possibly TRBD1 (5 bases). V gave up 4 bases and J gave up 9 bases, with 15 bases separating them. This CDR3 contains 14 residues. Germline V gene sequence: CDR1 LNHNV, CDR2 YYDKDF (reference sequence). Full variable domain (outside the CDR3, taken from reference TRBV15 and TRBJ2-2): DAMVIQNPRYQVTQFGKPVTLSCSQTLNHNVMYWYQQKSSQAPKLLFHYYDKDFNNEADTPDNFQSRRPNTSFCFLDIRSPGLGDTAMYLCATSTRQTARELFFGEGSRLTVL.

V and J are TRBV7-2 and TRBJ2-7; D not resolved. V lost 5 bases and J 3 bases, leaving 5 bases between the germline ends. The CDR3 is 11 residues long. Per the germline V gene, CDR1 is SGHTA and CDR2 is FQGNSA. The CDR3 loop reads CASSVHYEQYV. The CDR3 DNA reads TGTGCCAGCAGCGTGCACTACGAGCAGTACGTC.

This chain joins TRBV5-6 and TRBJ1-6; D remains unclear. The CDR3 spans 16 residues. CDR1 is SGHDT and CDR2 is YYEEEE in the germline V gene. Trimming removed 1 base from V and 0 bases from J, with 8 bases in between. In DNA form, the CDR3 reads TGTGCCAGCAGCTTGCCCGGAAGCTCCTATAATTCACCCCTCCACTTT. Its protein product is CASSLPGSSYNSPLHF. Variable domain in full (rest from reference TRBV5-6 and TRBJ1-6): DAGVTQSPTHLIKTRGQQVTLRCSPKSGHDTVSWYQQALGQGPQFIFQYYEEEERQRGNFPDRFSGHQFPNYSSELNVNALLLGDSALYLCASSLPGSSYNSPLHFGNGTRLTVT.

The CDR3 protein is CASSSSGRPEQYV. DNA for the CDR3: TGTGCCAGCTCGTCGAGCGGGAGGCCCGAGCAGTACGTC. The chain uses TRBV18 and TRBJ2-7, with TRBD2 matching 9 bases. The CDR3 consists of 13 residues. The germline V gene encodes CDR1 KGHSH and CDR2 LQKENI. Trimming cost V 6 bases and J 6 bases; bases outside gene matches: 6.

This chain's CDR3 is CAYSFGEAKLFF. The CDR3 bases are TGTGCCTACTCATTCGGGGAGGCAAAACTGTTTTTT. This chain links TRBV30 with TRBJ1-4; D remains ambiguous. V was pared by 7 bases and J by 10 bases, with 16 bases between. The CDR3 consists of 12 residues. Germline loops: CDR1 GTSNPN, CDR2 SVGIG (reference sequence).

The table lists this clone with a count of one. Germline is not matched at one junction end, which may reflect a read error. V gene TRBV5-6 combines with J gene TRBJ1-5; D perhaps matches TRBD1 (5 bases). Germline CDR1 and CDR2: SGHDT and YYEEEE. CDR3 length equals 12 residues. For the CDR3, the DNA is TGTGCTAGCAGGGTGTGGAATCAGCCCCAGCATTTT. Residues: CASRVWNQPQHF.

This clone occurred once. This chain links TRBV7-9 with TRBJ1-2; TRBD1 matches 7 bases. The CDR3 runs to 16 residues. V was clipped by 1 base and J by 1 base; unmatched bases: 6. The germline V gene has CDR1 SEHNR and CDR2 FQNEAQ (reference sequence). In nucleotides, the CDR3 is TGTGCCAGCAGCTTAGAAGTGGGACAGAGTAACTATGGCTACACCTTC. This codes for CASSLEVGQSNYGYTF.

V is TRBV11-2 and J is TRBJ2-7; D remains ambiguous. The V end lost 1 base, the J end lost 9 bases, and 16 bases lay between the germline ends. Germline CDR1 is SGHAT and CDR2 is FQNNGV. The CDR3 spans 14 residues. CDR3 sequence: CASSLGGSDPRQYV. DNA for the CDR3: TGTGCCAGCAGCTTAGGCGGATCGGACCCTCGGCAGTACGTC.

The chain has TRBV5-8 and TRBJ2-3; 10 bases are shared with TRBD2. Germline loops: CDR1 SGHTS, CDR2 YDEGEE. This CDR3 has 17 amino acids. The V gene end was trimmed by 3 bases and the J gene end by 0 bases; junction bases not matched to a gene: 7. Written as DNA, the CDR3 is TGTGCCAGCAGCTGGAGTAGCGGGGGGACTAGCACAGATACGCAGTATTTT. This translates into CASSWSSGGTSTDTQYF.

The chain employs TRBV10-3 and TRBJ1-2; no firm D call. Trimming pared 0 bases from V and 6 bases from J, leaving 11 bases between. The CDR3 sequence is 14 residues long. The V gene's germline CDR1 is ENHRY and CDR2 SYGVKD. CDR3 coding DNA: TGTGCCATCAGTGAGTCTGGACGGCCAGATGGCTACACCTTC. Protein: CAISESGRPDGYTF.

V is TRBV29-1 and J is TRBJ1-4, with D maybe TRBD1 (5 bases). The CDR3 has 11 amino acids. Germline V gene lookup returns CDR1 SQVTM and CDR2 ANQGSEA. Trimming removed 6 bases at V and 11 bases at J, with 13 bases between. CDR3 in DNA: TGCAGCGTCCGACTGGGGGGGAAACTGTTTTTT. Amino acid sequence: CSVRLGGKLFF.

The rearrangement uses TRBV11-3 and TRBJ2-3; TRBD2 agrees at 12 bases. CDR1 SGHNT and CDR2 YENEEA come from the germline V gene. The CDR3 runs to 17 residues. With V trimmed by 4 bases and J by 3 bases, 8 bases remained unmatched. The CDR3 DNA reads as TGTGCCAGCAGCTCTAGCGGGAGGGAGTTGGGGACAGATACGCAGTATTTT. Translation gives CASSSSGRELGTDTQYF. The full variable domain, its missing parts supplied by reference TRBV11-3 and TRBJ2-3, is EAGVVQSPRYKIIEKKQPVAFWCNPISGHNTLYWYLQNLGQGPELLIRYENEEAVDDSQLPKDRFSAERLKGVDSTLKIQPAELGDSAVYLCASSSSGRELGTDTQYFGPGTRLTVL.

CDR3 bases: TGTGCCAGCAGAGCAGGGGGAGGTGGCTACACCTTC. Protein: CASRAGGGGYTF. This chain links TRBV2 with TRBJ1-2; 7 positions agree with TRBD1. Germline V CDR1 and CDR2: SNHLY, FYNNEI. J was trimmed by 7 bases and V by 6 bases; bases with no gene match: 5. The CDR3 has 12 residues. Supplemented by reference TRBV2 and TRBJ1-2, the full variable domain reads EPEVTQTPSHQVTQMGQEVILRCVPISNHLYFYWYRQILGQKVEFLVSFYNNEISEKSEIFDDQFSVERPDGSNFTLKIRSTKLEDSAMYFCASRAGGGGYTFGSGTRLTVV.

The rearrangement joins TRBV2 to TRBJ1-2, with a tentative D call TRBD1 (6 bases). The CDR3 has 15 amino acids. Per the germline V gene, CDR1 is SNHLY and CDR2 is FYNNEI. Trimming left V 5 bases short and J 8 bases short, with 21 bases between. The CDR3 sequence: CASSYTGHPGEGYTF. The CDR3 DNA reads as TGTGCCAGCAGTTATACGGGACACCCTGGAGAGGGCTACACCTTC.

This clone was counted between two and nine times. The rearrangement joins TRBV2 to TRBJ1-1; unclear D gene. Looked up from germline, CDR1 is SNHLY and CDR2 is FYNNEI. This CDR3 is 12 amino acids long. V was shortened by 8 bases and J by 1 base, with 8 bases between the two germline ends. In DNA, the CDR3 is TGTGCCAGCTTGGGTCCGAACACTGAAGCTTTCTTT. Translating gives CASLGPNTEAFF.